The clone carrying this T cell receptor beta chain showed up just once. Its antigen is currently unknown. This entry belongs to a study of OX40 agonist ivuxolimab in advanced cancers. Study-wide context: Each patient was given ivuxolimab into a vein every 2 weeks, at 0.01 to 10 mg/kg. Study outcomes and limitations: CD4+ and CD8+ blood T cells expanded clonally by week 6 at 0.1 to 3.0 mg/kg. Expanded clones belonging to CD8+ T cells outnumbered, on average, those of CD4+.

The germline CDR1 and CDR2 sequences are SGHAT and FQNNGV. Trimming removed 1 base at V and 5 bases at J, with 3 bases between. This CDR3 has 12 amino acids. Sequencing was performed with immunoSEQ multiplex PCR; in TCRdb, only in-frame clones are kept and a portion is missing. The repertoire holds roughly 20,000 clones, with 83% as singletons. The source of this sequence is an adult with an advanced solid tumor such as melanoma, head and neck, liver or kidney cancer. The material sequenced was CD4+ or CD8+ T cells sorted from blood, taken in a trial of the OX40 agonist ivuxolimab. The chain carries TRBV11-2 and TRBJ2-1; D unresolved. The CDR3 nucleotides are TGTGCCAGCAGCTTAGGCGACAATGAGCAGTTCTTC. Amino acids: CASSLGDNEQFF.